The clone carrying this T cell receptor beta chain was observed at least ten times. Germline assignment: CDR1 SEHNR and CDR2 FQNEAQ (reference sequence). The CDR3 sequence is 15 residues long. Trimming stripped 5 bases from V and 0 bases from J, with 10 bases between. TCRdb used MiXCR to reprocess the reads, holding one entry per CDR3 protein. This sample has under 300,000 distinct CDR3 sequences, with 15% to 20% found just once. The data stem from a study of T cell repertoires in cytomegalovirus infection. Study-level background: The public TCR beta signatures pointed to both CMV infection and matching HLA type.

V is TRBV7-9 and J is TRBJ1-4; D gene ambiguous. This sequence was found in a human donor in good health (CMV status not recorded). Some clones in this sample may be carry-over from other donors' samples. Sequencing was carried out using CD8+ T cells from PBMCs. The CDR3 DNA follows: TGTGCCAGCAGCCTCCGAGTTGCAACTAATGAAAAACTGTTTTTT. Translated: CASSLRVATNEKLFF.